A single sample is the source of the 2 T cell receptor beta chains below, sequenced in a study of blood T cells in healthy people across ages. A sample-barcoded 5' primer and a J-beta primer mix were used in a second PCR of about 7 to 12 cycles. TCRdb re-called the 5' RACE reads through MiXCR, storing one row per CDR3 protein. This table holds 700,000 to 850,000 distinct CDR3 sequences, 40% to 65% found once. Sample: blood. The receptors originated from a man older than 75 in good health.

This clonotype appeared a few times. The V call is TRBV6-1, the J call TRBJ2-6, with TRBD1 matching over 10 bases. Per the germline V gene, CDR1 is MNHNS and CDR2 is SASEGT. The junction had 4 bases not matched to a gene; V was cut back by 5 bases and J by 0 bases. The CDR3 runs 17 residues. This CDR3 reads CASSPGTGVSGANVLTF. CDR3 nucleotides: TGTGCCAGCAGTCCCGGGACAGGGGTCTCTGGGGCCAACGTCCTGACTTTC.

The CDR3 nucleotides are TGTGCCAGCAGGACCCGGGGTGAGCAGTTCTTC. The encoded protein is CASRTRGEQFF. The chain recombines TRBV6-5 with TRBJ2-1, with TRBD2 as a possible D gene (5 bases). Germline-derived CDR1 and CDR2 are MNHEY and SVGAGI. The CDR3 sequence is 11 residues long. V lost 6 bases to trimming and J lost 9 bases, with 9 bases between them.